This T cell receptor (beta chain) was sequenced in a study of T cells in Graves' hyperthyroidism and ophthalmopathy (dated 2019 in TCRdb). General notes on the study: Peripheral blood was sampled at the time of initial diagnosis, prior to any treatment. Once sampling was done, hyperthyroidism patients were given methimazole at a starting dose of 30 mg daily, whereas ophthalmopathy patients were given high-dose intravenous methylprednisolone. To identify distinguishing TCR V-J signatures, a discovery cohort of some 99 patients was used, comprising under 45 with Graves' ophthalmopathy and around 57 with stable Graves' hyperthyroidism. In addition, the study compared T-cell repertoires in thyroid tissue and in blood from over 5 Graves' hyperthyroidism patients. An independent validation cohort of 18 to 20 hyperthyroidism patients and roughly 16 patients who later progressed to ophthalmopathy tested prospective prediction of ophthalmopathy. The 100 or so discovery patients were randomly divided into training and test sets at a 7:3 ratio. TCR Vbeta CDR3 sequencing of 135 peripheral blood samples (under 45 ophthalmopathy, under 80 hyperthyroidism and around 17 progressor patients) is reported in the paper. What the research found in general, with its limitations: In validation, the model predicted progression to ophthalmopathy with approximately 71% sensitivity and roughly 72% specificity, a median of 6.5 months before onset. No statistical method was used to set the sample size in advance, and investigators knew the group allocation. Most expanded thyroid clonotypes (frequency above 0.001) were also found in blood, which suggests that blood repertoires may mirror thyroid immune responses. In cross-validation, a model built on a 13 V-J signature told ophthalmopathy apart from stable hyperthyroidism with 85% to 90% sensitivity and roughly 82% specificity, and in testing the same model reached 80%/75%.

Details on this clonotype: There is no known antigen for this receptor. Base qualities are not recorded, but no much larger clone differs from it by a single base.

Relative to germline, V is 4 bases shorter and J is 3 bases shorter, with 4 bases between their ends. From its cysteine to its phenylalanine, the CDR3 spans 12 amino acids. The kept DNA is CDR3 alone, 36 bases in frame from the first base. CDR1 KGHDR and CDR2 SFDVKD were looked up in the germline V gene. A patient counted as having stable Graves' hyperthyroidism if no progression to ophthalmopathy occurred over 18 months of follow-up. Hyperthyroidism patients were aged 18 to 65 years and newly diagnosed, with disease duration of less than 2 months. Patients with uncontrolled infections, other autoimmune diseases, pregnancy or lactation were excluded. Diagnoses were established on the basis of clinical symptoms, serum thyroxine and TRAb, thyroid ultrasound, and orbital computed tomography. Ficoll-Paque density gradient centrifugation was used to isolate PBMCs from around 10 ml of fresh peripheral blood. Trizol reagent was used to extract total RNA, and RNA quality was then checked on an Agilent 2100 Bioanalyzer.

Amplification of TCR beta CDR3 regions was carried out from RNA transcripts. The TCR CDR3 was subjected to a first round of RT-PCR using the HTBI primer set and the Qiagen OneStep RT-PCR kit. A second multiplex PCR round built the libraries, followed by size selection and purification. Paired-end sequencing of the libraries was performed with 100 bp reads on an Illumina HiSeq2000. In the original analysis: SOAPnuke was used to process the raw data, removing reads that contained adapters or uncalled bases, had a mean Phred below 15, or lacked an exact match to the constant primer or identifier. High-quality paired reads were merged using COPE v1.2.5, and each unique nucleotide sequence was defined as a clonotype. Clonotypes were aligned to IMGT TRBV, TRBD and TRBJ reference segments using MiTCR v1.1. The analysis included only V-J combinations with a frequency above 0.0001, which together covered around 99% of the repertoires. A TCS score was defined as the ratio of F50 (clonal expansion) to E x V (chaos), with BLOSUM62-based TCRdist applied between CDR3 peptides within each V-J. Welch's t-statistics and random forest reduced 500 to 650 V-J features to fewer than 15, which were used in a naive Bayes classifier (R e1071). In TCRdb, the public reads were trimmed at Q25 with fastp and aligned with MiXCR, with productive beta chains retained. Merged by CDR3 protein, the rows form single entries marked with the most common genes and DNA. The V and J calls reflect TCRdb's pipeline rather than the authors' work. The sample contains under 350,000 distinct CDR3 sequences, over 20% of them found a single time. The ten top clones hold around half of the sample.

The rearranged chain carries TRBV24-1 and TRBJ2-3; the D segment cannot be called with confidence. The source of this sequence is a woman in her forties or fifties with Graves' hyperthyroidism. The sample consisted of blood. The CDR3 is CATSELTDTQYF. The DNA is as follows: TGTGCCACCAGTGAGCTTACAGATACGCAGTATTTT.